This T cell receptor (beta chain) is from a study of control samples from healthy donors and cancer patients (dated by TCRdb to about 2020). From its cysteine to its phenylalanine, the CDR3 spans 15 amino acids. Here the CDR3 DNA is all that survives: 45 bases in frame from base 1. From the germline V gene, CDR1 is MDHEN and CDR2 is SYDVKM. Trimming takes 2 bases off V and 6 bases off J; junction bases not matched to a gene: 3. To prepare the library, the immunoSEQ multiplex PCR assay was applied. TCRdb mirrors the immuneACCESS table, restricted to in-frame sequences. Some clones are absent from its copies; in checked studies, under half trace to an unresolved V gene, and the reason for the others is unknown. The sample includes about 51,000 clones, with 80% observed a single time. The ten largest clones represent about 9.5% of the sample. In the case of this clone: The target of this receptor is not known. Base quality data are lacking; no much larger clone is found one base away.

This chain is built from TRBV28 and TRBJ2-3, with 12 bases matching TRBD2. This receptor was identified in a man between 65 and 80 years old in good health. Source material: blood. The CDR3 loop reads CASSLLAGGLDTQYF. The bases read TGTGCCAGCAGTTTACTAGCGGGAGGGTTGGATACGCAGTATTTT.